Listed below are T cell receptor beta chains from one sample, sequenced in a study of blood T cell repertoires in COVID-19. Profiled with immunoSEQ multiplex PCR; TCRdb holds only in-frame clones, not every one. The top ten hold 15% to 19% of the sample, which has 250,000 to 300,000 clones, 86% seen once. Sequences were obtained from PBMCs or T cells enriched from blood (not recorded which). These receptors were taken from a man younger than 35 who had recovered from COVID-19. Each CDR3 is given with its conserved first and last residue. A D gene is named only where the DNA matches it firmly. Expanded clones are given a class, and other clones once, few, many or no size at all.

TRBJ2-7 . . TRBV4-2 CASSQIFSYEQYF TGTGCCAGCAGCCAAATCTTCTCCTACGAGCAGTACTTC
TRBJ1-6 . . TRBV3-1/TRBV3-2 CASSQAGSGLNSPLHF TGTGCCAGCAGCCAAGCAGGGTCAGGGCTCAATTCACCCCTCCACTTT
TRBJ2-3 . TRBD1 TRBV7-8 CASSPGTGIPHRTDTQYF TGTGCCAGCAGCCCCGGGACAGGGATACCACACCGCACAGATACGCAGTATTTT
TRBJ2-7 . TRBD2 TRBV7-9 CASSFGGAYEQYF TGTGCCAGCAGTTTCGGGGGGGCCTACGAGCAGTACTTC
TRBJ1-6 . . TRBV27 CASSLSTGQNSPLHF TGTGCCAGCAGTTTATCAACAGGGCAAAATTCACCCCTCCACTTT
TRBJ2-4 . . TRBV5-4 CASSLDGLKNIQYF TGTGCCAGCAGCTTGGACGGACTGAAAAACATTCAGTACTTC
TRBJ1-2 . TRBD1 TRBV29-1 CSVAGTEIPYGYTF TGCAGCGTTGCCGGGACAGAAATCCCCTATGGCTACACCTTC
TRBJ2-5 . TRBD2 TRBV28 CASSPHGGGIRETQYF TGTGCCAGCAGTCCCCATGGGGGAGGGATTCGAGAGACCCAGTACTTC
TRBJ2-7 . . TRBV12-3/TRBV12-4 CASSSFSYEQYF TGTGCCAGCAGTTCCTTCTCCTACGAGCAGTACTTC
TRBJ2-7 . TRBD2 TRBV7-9 CASSSSIRTSGSRVEQYF TGTGCCAGCAGCTCCTCTATTCGGACTAGCGGGAGCCGGGTCGAGCAGTACTTC
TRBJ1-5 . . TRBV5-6 CASSSYDSYQPQHF TGTGCCAGCAGCTCCTATGACAGTTATCAGCCCCAGCATTTT
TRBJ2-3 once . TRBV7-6 CASRDHNTDTQYF TGTGCCAGCAGAGATCACAACACAGATACGCAGTATTTT
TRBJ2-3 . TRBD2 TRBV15 CATSPLAGVADTQYF TGTGCCACCAGCCCCTTAGCGGGAGTCGCAGATACGCAGTATTTT
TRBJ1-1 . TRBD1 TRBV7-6 CASSLDRGPVTEAFF TGTGCCAGCAGCTTAGACAGGGGACCGGTCACTGAAGCTTTCTTT
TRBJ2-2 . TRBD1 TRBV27 CASSQLTGGWELFF TGTGCCAGCAGTCAATTAACAGGGGGCTGGGAGCTGTTTTTT
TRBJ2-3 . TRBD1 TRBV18 CASSPPGRGLGTDTQYF TGTGCCAGCTCACCACCGGGCAGGGGGCTAGGGACAGATACGCAGTATTTT